Listed below are T cell receptor beta chains from one sample, sequenced in a study of chemoradiotherapy in HPV16-positive cancers. Data came from immunoSEQ multiplex PCR; TCRdb stores just in-frame clones and leaves some out. The table lists tens of thousands of clones, 93% of them singletons. The sequencing used blood, collected from a patient who underwent chemoradiotherapy. These receptors originate from a human donor with HPV-associated anogenital cancer. Both conserved end residues are part of each CDR3. D genes are given only for firm matches. Rows may omit the clone size; those that give it use once, few, many or a size class.

V gene: TRBV4-2
D gene: TRBD2
J gene: TRBJ2-1
clone size: NA
CDR3 protein: CASSHSSRTSGYNEQFF
CDR3 DNA: TGTGCCAGCAGCCACTCTAGCAGGACTAGCGGTTACAATGAGCAGTTCTTC

V gene: TRBV7-9
D gene: NA
J gene: TRBJ1-1
clone size: NA
CDR3 protein: CASRPGLPEAFF
CDR3 DNA: TGTGCCAGCAGACCAGGACTCCCTGAAGCTTTCTTT

V gene: TRBV2
D gene: NA
J gene: TRBJ2-7
clone size: NA
CDR3 protein: CASKVELLTYEQYF
CDR3 DNA: TGTGCCAGCAAGGTAGAGCTGTTAACCTACGAGCAGTACTTC

V gene: TRBV6-4
D gene: NA
J gene: TRBJ2-7
clone size: NA
CDR3 protein: CASIRSSYEQYF
CDR3 DNA: TGTGCCAGCATCAGGAGCTCCTACGAGCAGTACTTC

V gene: TRBV19
D gene: NA
J gene: TRBJ1-2
clone size: NA
CDR3 protein: CASGHVGNGYTF
CDR3 DNA: TGTGCCAGCGGTCATGTGGGGAATGGCTACACCTTC

V gene: TRBV11-3
D gene: NA
J gene: TRBJ2-3
clone size: NA
CDR3 protein: CASSLGATVYGADTQYF
CDR3 DNA: TGTGCCAGCAGCTTAGGCGCTACAGTTTACGGAGCAGATACGCAGTATTTT

V gene: TRBV6-1
D gene: NA
J gene: TRBJ1-5
clone size: NA
CDR3 protein: CASSDGIGNQPQHF
CDR3 DNA: TGTGCCAGCAGTGATGGGATCGGCAATCAGCCCCAGCATTTT

V gene: TRBV7-9
D gene: NA
J gene: TRBJ1-1
clone size: NA
CDR3 protein: CASSLEGQITEAFF
CDR3 DNA: TGTGCCAGCAGCTTAGAAGGACAGATCACTGAAGCTTTCTTT

V gene: TRBV2
D gene: NA
J gene: TRBJ1-6
clone size: NA
CDR3 protein: CASSEGHKAYSPLHF
CDR3 DNA: TGTGCCAGCAGTGAGGGACACAAGGCGTATTCACCCCTCCACTTT

V gene: TRBV6-5
D gene: NA
J gene: TRBJ1-2
clone size: NA
CDR3 protein: CASSPGGGGYTF
CDR3 DNA: TGTGCCAGCAGCCCCGGGGGCGGTGGCTACACCTTC

V gene: TRBV7-9
D gene: NA
J gene: TRBJ2-7
clone size: NA
CDR3 protein: CASSFRGGDAYEQYF
CDR3 DNA: TGTGCCAGCAGCTTTAGGGGCGGGGATGCCTACGAGCAGTACTTC

V gene: TRBV6-6
D gene: NA
J gene: TRBJ2-7
clone size: NA
CDR3 protein: CATAGTYEQYF
CDR3 DNA: TGTGCCACTGCCGGGACCTACGAGCAGTACTTC

V gene: TRBV18
D gene: NA
J gene: TRBJ1-4
clone size: NA
CDR3 protein: CASSPQGNEKLFF
CDR3 DNA: TGTGCCAGCTCACCACAGGGGAATGAAAAACTGTTTTTT

V gene: TRBV7-9
D gene: TRBD2
J gene: TRBJ2-1
clone size: NA
CDR3 protein: CASSRRRSGGRAGNEQFF
CDR3 DNA: TGTGCCAGCAGCCGCAGGAGGAGTGGCGGGAGGGCGGGGAATGAGCAGTTCTTC

V gene: TRBV5-1
D gene: NA
J gene: TRBJ1-4
clone size: NA
CDR3 protein: CASSLWGGLNEKLFF
CDR3 DNA: TGCGCCAGCAGCTTGTGGGGGGGCCTTAATGAAAAACTGTTTTTT

V gene: TRBV12-5
D gene: TRBD2
J gene: TRBJ2-1
clone size: NA
CDR3 protein: CASGFSIAGYHNEQFF
CDR3 DNA: TGTGCTAGTGGTTTTTCCATAGCGGGCTACCACAATGAGCAGTTCTTC

V gene: TRBV6-5
D gene: NA
J gene: TRBJ1-4
clone size: NA
CDR3 protein: CASSNEGIREKLFF
CDR3 DNA: TGTGCCAGCAGCAACGAGGGGATTCGGGAAAAACTGTTTTTT

V gene: TRBV9
D gene: TRBD1
J gene: TRBJ2-1
clone size: NA
CDR3 protein: CASSHDRGHRVGDEQFF
CDR3 DNA: TGTGCCAGCAGCCACGACAGGGGCCACAGGGTTGGCGATGAGCAGTTCTTC

V gene: TRBV19
D gene: NA
J gene: TRBJ2-7
clone size: NA
CDR3 protein: CASSNGVAGLYEQYF
CDR3 DNA: TGTGCCAGTAGTAATGGGGTGGCAGGGTTGTACGAGCAGTACTTC

V gene: TRBV29-1
D gene: NA
J gene: TRBJ2-3
clone size: NA
CDR3 protein: CSARSQLSSTDTQYF
CDR3 DNA: TGCAGCGCGAGGAGCCAGCTCTCTAGCACAGATACGCAGTATTTT

V gene: TRBV19
D gene: TRBD2
J gene: TRBJ2-4
clone size: NA
CDR3 protein: CASSIDGPYSSGTDIAKNIQYF
CDR3 DNA: TGTGCCAGTAGTATAGATGGGCCGTATTCCAGCGGGACCGACATAGCCAAAAACATTCAGTACTTC

V gene: TRBV6-5
D gene: TRBD1
J gene: TRBJ2-7
clone size: once
CDR3 protein: CASSSPGQGRYEQYF
CDR3 DNA: TGTGCCAGCAGTTCTCCGGGACAGGGAAGATACGAGCAGTACTTC

V gene: TRBV6-6
D gene: NA
J gene: TRBJ1-6
clone size: NA
CDR3 protein: CASSDRRSNSPLHF
CDR3 DNA: TGTGCCAGCAGTGACAGAAGAAGCAATTCACCCCTCCACTTT

V gene: TRBV29-1
D gene: NA
J gene: TRBJ1-1
clone size: NA
CDR3 protein: CTTRQAGGGNTEAFF
CDR3 DNA: TGCACCACTAGACAGGCGGGGGGTGGGAACACTGAAGCTTTCTTT